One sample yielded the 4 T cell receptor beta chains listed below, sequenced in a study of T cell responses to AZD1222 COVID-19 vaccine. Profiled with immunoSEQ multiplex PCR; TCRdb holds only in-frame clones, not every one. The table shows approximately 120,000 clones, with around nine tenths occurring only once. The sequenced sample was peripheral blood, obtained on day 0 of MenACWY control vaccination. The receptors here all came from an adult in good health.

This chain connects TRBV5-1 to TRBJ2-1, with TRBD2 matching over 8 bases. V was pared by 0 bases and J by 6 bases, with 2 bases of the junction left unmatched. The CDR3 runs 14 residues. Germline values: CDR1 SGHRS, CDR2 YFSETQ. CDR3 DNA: TGCGCCAGCAGCTTGGGTAGCGGGACCAATGAGCAGTTCTTC. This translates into CASSLGSGTNEQFF.

The DNA for the CDR3 is TGTGCCAGCAGCCAGTGGGACAGGAACACTGAAGCTTTCTTT. It translates to CASSQWDRNTEAFF. V gene TRBV3-1 (or the pseudogene TRBV3-2) combines with J gene TRBJ1-1; the match to TRBD1 covers 7 bases. CDR1 and CDR2 from the germline V gene are LGHDT and YNNKEL (reference sequence). Unmatched junction bases numbered 2, after V lost 3 bases and J lost 1 base. CDR3 length: 14 residues.

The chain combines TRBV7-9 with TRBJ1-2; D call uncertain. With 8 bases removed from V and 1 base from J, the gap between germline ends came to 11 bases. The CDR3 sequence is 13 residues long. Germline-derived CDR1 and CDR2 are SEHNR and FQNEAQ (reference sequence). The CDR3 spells CASPGNNNYGYTF. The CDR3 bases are TGTGCCAGCCCAGGCAATAATAACTATGGCTACACCTTC.

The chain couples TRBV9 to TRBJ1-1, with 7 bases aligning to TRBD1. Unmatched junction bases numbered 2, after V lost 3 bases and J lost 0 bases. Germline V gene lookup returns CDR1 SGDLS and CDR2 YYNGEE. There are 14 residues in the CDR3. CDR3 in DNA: TGTGCCAGCAGCGGACAGGGCATGAACACTGAAGCTTTCTTT. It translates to CASSGQGMNTEAFF.